These T cell receptor beta chains were read from a single sample in a study of vaccination and CD4 T cells after COVID-19. These receptors' targets are unknown. TCRdb redid the calling of the PCR reads with MiXCR, one entry per CDR3 protein. In the table there are 5,000 to 6,000 distinct CDR3 sequences, 40% to 50% of which are singletons. The sample comprised CD4+ T cells from blood, cultured in vitro. Receptor source: a human donor who had recovered from COVID-19. CDR3s include the opening cysteine and the closing phenylalanine or tryptophan. D genes are given only for firm matches. Size values are once, few and many counts, or a class for expanded clones, and some rows have none.

- | - | TRBJ2-1 | TRBV12-2 | CASRHGTLPDLYNEQFF | TGTGCAAGTCGCCATGGGACACTGCCTGACCTATACAATGAGCAGTTCTTC
- | TRBD2 | TRBJ2-2 | TRBV7-9 | CASSLAAGGMNTGELFF | TGTGCCAGCAGCTTAGCAGCGGGGGGGATGAACACCGGGGAGCTGTTTTTT
large | TRBD1 | TRBJ1-6 | TRBV10-3 | CAISPDRGGSPLHF | TGTGCCATCAGTCCGGACAGGGGGGGTTCACCCCTCCACTTT
- | - | TRBJ1-4 | TRBV25-1 | CASSETGLGNEKLFF | TGTGCCAGCAGTGAAACAGGGCTAGGGAATGAAAAACTGTTTTTT
- | - | TRBJ1-4 | TRBV19 | CASSGGFSEKLFF | TGTGCCAGTAGTGGGGGCTTCAGCGAAAAACTGTTTTTT
- | - | TRBJ1-1 | TRBV7-2 | CASSTGNTEAFF | TGTGCCAGCAGCACAGGGAACACTGAAGCTTTCTTT
- | - | TRBJ2-2 | TRBV9 | CASSSHIRGDTGELFF | TGTGCCAGCAGCTCCCATATCCGGGGTGACACCGGGGAGCTGTTTTTT
- | - | TRBJ2-3 | TRBV27 | CASSSYLADTQYF | TGTGCCAGCAGTTCCTACCTGGCAGATACGCAGTATTTT
- | TRBD2 | TRBJ2-5 | TRBV20-1 | CSARRAGTSGGAETQYF | TGCAGTGCTAGAAGGGCCGGGACTAGCGGGGGGGCGGAGACCCAGTACTTC
- | - | TRBJ2-3 | TRBV27 | CASLALSSWVGTDTQYF | TGTGCCAGCCTAGCGCTGTCCTCCTGGGTGGGGACAGATACGCAGTATTTT
- | - | TRBJ1-6 | TRBV6-1 | CASRPGRNNSPLHF | TGTGCCAGCAGACCGGGACGGAATAATTCACCCCTCCACTTT
- | - | TRBJ2-1 | TRBV5-4 | CASSFWGYNEQFF | TGTGCCAGCAGCTTTTGGGGGTACAATGAGCAGTTCTTC
few | - | TRBJ1-6 | TRBV20-1 | CSARDASNSPLHF | TGCAGTGCTAGAGATGCGAGTAATTCACCCCTCCACTTT
- | TRBD1 | TRBJ1-5 | TRBV7-2 | CASSPGQVNQPQHF | TGTGCCAGCAGCCCAGGACAGGTCAATCAGCCCCAGCATTTT
- | - | TRBJ2-3 | TRBV12-3/TRBV12-4 | CASSPPAGRRGTKDTQYF | TGTGCCAGCAGTCCCCCCGCGGGCCGAAGGGGTACAAAAGATACGCAGTATTTT
once | - | TRBJ2-5 | TRBV24-1 | CATSDRRQETQYF | TGTGCCACCAGTGATCGCCGTCAAGAGACCCAGTACTTC
- | - | TRBJ1-1 | TRBV29-1 | CSVGLTEAFF | TGCAGCGTTGGGCTGACTGAAGCTTTCTTT
- | - | TRBJ1-1 | TRBV7-2 | CASSLAAANTEAFF | TGTGCCAGCAGCTTAGCGGCAGCCAACACTGAAGCTTTCTTT
few | - | TRBJ1-6 | TRBV6-1 | CASSEVPTNSPLHF | TGTGCCAGCAGTGAAGTGCCGACCAATTCACCCCTCCACTTT
- | TRBD1 | TRBJ2-1 | TRBV4-1 | CASSQFLQGARNEQFF | TGCGCCAGCAGCCAATTTCTTCAGGGGGCGCGGAATGAGCAGTTCTTC
few | - | TRBJ2-2 | TRBV24-1 | CATSSPFGELFF | TGTGCCACCAGTAGCCCCTTCGGGGAGCTGTTTTTT
few | - | TRBJ1-5 | TRBV6-1 | CASRRGRAQPQHF | TGTGCCAGCAGGAGGGGGAGGGCTCAGCCCCAGCATTTT
- | - | TRBJ2-5 | TRBV18 | CASSRDSPQETQYF | TGTGCCAGCTCACGAGACAGTCCCCAAGAGACCCAGTACTTC
few | TRBD1 | TRBJ2-7 | TRBV20-1 | CSARDTGVGEQYF | TGCAGTGCTAGGGACACAGGGGTGGGGGAGCAGTACTTC
few | - | TRBJ2-1 | TRBV24-1 | CATSAYDGKQFF | TGTGCCACCAGTGCCTACGATGGGAAGCAGTTCTTC
- | TRBD1 | TRBJ2-5 | TRBV6-1 | CASSQGTGGETQYF | TGTGCCAGCAGCCAGGGGACAGGGGGAGAGACCCAGTACTTC
few | - | TRBJ1-5 | TRBV19 | CASSISGGAAQHF | TGTGCCAGTAGTATCTCCGGGGGTGCCGCCCAGCATTTT
few | TRBD1 | TRBJ1-2 | TRBV6-4 | CASSATGVSNGYTF | TGTGCCAGCAGTGCTACAGGGGTTTCAAATGGCTACACCTTC
- | - | TRBJ2-3 | TRBV7-2 | CASSLAGVGVADTQYF | TGTGCCAGCAGCTTAGCGGGGGTAGGAGTGGCAGATACGCAGTATTTT
few | - | TRBJ2-7 | TRBV19 | CASSTSLSREYEQYF | TGTGCCAGTAGTACTTCCCTATCCAGGGAGTACGAGCAGTACTTC
few | TRBD1 | TRBJ1-2 | TRBV6-5 | CASSYDRDYGYTF | TGTGCCAGCAGTTACGACAGGGACTATGGCTACACCTTC
- | - | TRBJ1-6 | TRBV6-1 | CASRDIGVSSYNSPLHF | TGTGCCAGCAGAGATATAGGGGTGAGCTCCTATAATTCACCCCTCCACTTT
- | - | TRBJ1-5 | TRBV12-3/TRBV12-4 | CASSYEDGLGGGQPQHF | TGTGCCAGCAGTTACGAGGACGGCCTTGGGGGAGGTCAGCCCCAGCATTTT
- | TRBD1 | TRBJ1-5 | TRBV24-1 | CATSETGAGRGNQPQHF | TGTGCCACCAGTGAAACAGGGGCCGGCAGGGGCAATCAGCCCCAGCATTTT
- | - | TRBJ1-6 | TRBV6-1 | CASRVSQGTNSPLHF | TGTGCCAGCAGGGTATCACAGGGTACAAATTCACCCCTCCACTTT
- | TRBD1 | TRBJ1-2 | TRBV6-1 | CASSEEKGAGGYTF | TGTGCCAGCAGTGAAGAAAAGGGGGCGGGCGGCTACACCTTC
- | TRBD1 | TRBJ2-7 | TRBV10-3 | CAIRRQGHSYEQYF | TGTGCCATCAGAAGACAGGGTCATTCCTACGAGCAGTACTTC
- | - | TRBJ2-3 | TRBV5-1 | CASSLWGAQDTQYF | TGCGCCAGCAGCTTATGGGGGGCCCAGGATACGCAGTATTTT
- | TRBD1 | TRBJ1-6 | TRBV28 | CAASLDRGRYNSPLHF | TGTGCCGCGTCGCTGGACAGGGGGCGCTATAATTCACCCCTCCACTTT
- | - | TRBJ1-3 | TRBV30 | CAWNSRLVSGNTIYF | TGTGCCTGGAACTCTCGACTGGTCTCTGGAAACACCATATATTTT
- | - | TRBJ1-1 | TRBV6-5 | CASSYTVLGTEAFF | TGTGCCAGCAGTTACACAGTTTTAGGCACTGAAGCTTTCTTT
few | - | TRBJ1-2 | TRBV19 | CASSTGTFSGYTF | TGTGCCAGTAGCACCGGGACGTTCTCTGGCTACACCTTC
few | TRBD1 | TRBJ2-2 | TRBV24-1 | CATSDSTGTGYTGELFF | TGTGCCACCAGTGACTCTACCGGGACAGGGTACACCGGGGAGCTGTTTTTT
few | - | TRBJ1-2 | TRBV6-1 | CASSPIPQYGYGYTF | TGTGCCAGCAGTCCCATCCCCCAGTATGGCTATGGCTACACCTTC
once | - | TRBJ1-4 | TRBV6-5 | CASSYVSNEKLFF | TGTGCCAGCAGTTACGTCAGTAATGAAAAACTGTTTTTT
- | TRBD1 | TRBJ1-4 | TRBV12-3/TRBV12-4 | CVSSPTGTGALNEKLFF | TGTGTCAGCAGTCCCACCGGGACAGGGGCCCTTAATGAAAAACTGTTTTTT
once | - | TRBJ2-5 | TRBV3-1 | CASSPRFLQETQYF | TGTGCCAGCAGCCCCCGGTTCCTGCAAGAGACCCAGTACTTC
few | TRBD1 | TRBJ1-2 | TRBV6-1 | CASRETTGGGYTF | TGTGCCAGCAGAGAGACGACAGGGGGTGGCTACACCTTC
few | - | TRBJ2-1 | TRBV19 | CASSTMGGGYNEQFF | TGTGCCAGTAGTACCATGGGAGGAGGCTACAATGAGCAGTTCTTC
- | - | TRBJ2-2 | TRBV10-3 | CAINLQGGVNTGELFF | TGTGCCATCAATCTACAGGGTGGAGTAAACACCGGGGAGCTGTTTTTT
- | TRBD2 | TRBJ2-3 | TRBV20-1 | CSGRLAGADTQYF | TGCAGTGGTAGGTTAGCGGGGGCAGATACGCAGTATTTT
- | TRBD2 | TRBJ2-5 | TRBV7-2 | CASSWLASGQETQYF | TGTGCCAGCAGCTGGTTAGCTAGCGGGCAAGAGACCCAGTACTTC
- | TRBD1 | TRBJ2-7 | TRBV6-1 | CASSHGTGGTYEQYF | TGTGCCAGCAGCCACGGGACAGGGGGAACCTACGAGCAGTACTTC
- | - | TRBJ1-1 | TRBV7-2 | CASSLGRTYTEAFF | TGTGCCAGCAGCTTAGGCAGAACTTACACTGAAGCTTTCTTT